Below are 15 T cell receptor beta chains sequenced from a single sample in a study of cytomegalovirus exposure and HLA in healthy donors. The PCR made use of 60 Vbeta and 13 Jbeta primers. Method: immunoSEQ multiplex PCR; TCRdb's copy keeps in-frame clones and lacks some. The top ten hold less than 1.5% of the sample, which has some 190,000 clones, 77% seen once. The specimen sequenced was PBMCs. The receptors originated from a man aged 18 to 30 in good health and CMV-seronegative.

This sequence joins TRBV6-5 and TRBJ1-6; the D gene is possibly TRBD1 (5 bases). Germline V CDR1 and CDR2: MNHEY, SVGAGI. The CDR3 is 15 residues long. V gave up 6 bases and J gave up 2 bases, with 11 bases separating them. This CDR3 is CASSLREAYNSPLHF. The CDR3 bases are TGTGCCAGCAGCCTCAGGGAGGCCTATAATTCACCCCTCCACTTT.

This clone was detected once. This rearrangement joins TRBV18 to TRBJ1-1; 7 bases align to TRBD1. Trimming took 1 base from V and 4 from J; bases not matched to a gene: 12. Germline V CDR1 and CDR2: KGHSH, LQKENI. The CDR3 contains 17 residues. The CDR3 is CASSPRDLSKGATEAFF. In DNA form, the CDR3 reads TGTGCCAGCTCACCACGGGACCTGAGCAAGGGGGCCACTGAAGCTTTCTTT. The full variable domain, with the rest looked up from reference TRBV18 and TRBJ1-1, is NAGVMQNPRHLVRRRGQEARLRCSPMKGHSHVYWYRQLPEEGLKFMVYLQKENIIDESGMPKERFSAEFPKEGPSILRIQQVVRGDSAAYFCASSPRDLSKGATEAFFGQGTRLTVV.

This clone was observed a single time. The genes are TRBV7-2 and TRBJ2-3, with TRBD1 identical over 7 bases. V lost 5 bases to trimming and J lost 0 bases; unmatched junction nucleotides: 5. CDR1 is SGHTA, CDR2 FQGNSA, per germline. This CDR3 is 15 amino acids long. CDR3 sequence (DNA): TGTGCCAGCAGCCCAGACAGGGTTAGCACAGATACGCAGTATTTT. Translating gives CASSPDRVSTDTQYF.

The chain recombines TRBV7-9 with TRBJ1-2, with 7 bases identical to TRBD1. From germline, CDR1 is SEHNR and CDR2 FQNEAQ (reference sequence). Germline trimming cut 5 bases from V and 0 bases from J; bases unmatched to any gene: 3. This CDR3 spans 14 amino acids. CDR3 region: CASSADRTNYGYTF. The CDR3 nucleotides read TGTGCCAGCAGCGCGGACAGGACTAACTATGGCTACACCTTC. Drawing the rest from reference TRBV7-9 and TRBJ1-2, the complete variable domain is DTGVSQNPRHKITKRGQNVTFRCDPISEHNRLYWYRQTLGQGPEFLTYFQNEAQLEKSRLLSDRFSAERPKGSFSTLEIQRTEQGDSAMYLCASSADRTNYGYTFGSGTRLTVV.

The sample holds a few counts of this clone. The J gene is TRBJ1-3, the V gene TRBV7-9; a possible D gene is TRBD1 (5 bases). Germline V gene lookup returns CDR1 SEHNR and CDR2 FQNEAQ (reference sequence). V was pared by 5 bases and J by 0 bases, with 11 bases between. This CDR3 is 15 amino acids long. The CDR3 is CASSALTVSGNTIYF. The CDR3, as DNA: TGTGCCAGCAGCGCCTTGACAGTCTCTGGAAACACCATATATTTT. Full variable domain (missing parts from reference TRBV7-9 and TRBJ1-3): DTGVSQNPRHKITKRGQNVTFRCDPISEHNRLYWYRQTLGQGPEFLTYFQNEAQLEKSRLLSDRFSAERPKGSFSTLEIQRTEQGDSAMYLCASSALTVSGNTIYFGEGSWLTVV.

This clone appeared a few times. This sequence joins TRBV27 and TRBJ2-4; D may be TRBD1 (5 bases). The CDR3 is made up of 15 amino acids. Germline V gene lookup returns CDR1 MNHEY and CDR2 SMNVEV (reference sequence). Between the trimmed V and J ends, which lost 4 bases and 3 bases, there was a span of 13 bases. The CDR3 DNA follows: TGTGCCAGCAGTTCGCTAGGGGCCGGCAAAAACATTCAGTACTTC. Translated: CASSSLGAGKNIQYF.

This sequence joins TRBV2 and TRBJ2-5; TRBD1 matches at 8 bases. There are 12 residues in the CDR3. Germline assignment: CDR1 SNHLY and CDR2 FYNNEI. V was pared by 7 bases and J by 7 bases, with 5 bases of the junction left unmatched. CDR3 protein: CASKEGTGTQYF. The CDR3, as DNA: TGTGCCAGCAAGGAGGGGACAGGGACCCAGTACTTC.

The chain combines TRBV5-1 with TRBJ1-3; D perhaps matches TRBD1 (5 bases). Trimming left V 4 bases short and J 0 bases short, with 11 bases between. This CDR3 contains 15 residues. From germline, CDR1 is SGHRS and CDR2 YFSETQ. DNA of the CDR3: TGCGCCAGCAGCCCGGAGGGGAACTCTGGAAACACCATATATTTT. Translating gives CASSPEGNSGNTIYF.

The rearrangement joins TRBV10-3 to TRBJ2-5; TRBD1 is a possible D gene (5 bases). The ends were cut back, 0 bases at V and 1 base at J, with 9 bases in the middle. Germline CDR1 ENHRY, CDR2 SYGVKD. The CDR3 sequence is 15 residues long. The CDR3 DNA is TGTGCCATCAGTGAGTCGAGACAGCCCCAAGAGACCCAGTACTTC. Protein: CAISESRQPQETQYF.

This clone appeared a few times. This chain links TRBV5-4 with TRBJ2-5; 7 bases match TRBD1. V was clipped by 4 bases and J by 5 bases; unmatched bases: 11. This CDR3 is 15 amino acids long. Germline loops: CDR1 SGHNT, CDR2 YYREEE (reference sequence). CDR3 nucleotides: TGTGCCAGCAGCGGGTGGGACAGCCGACTGGAGACCCAGTACTTC. This translates into CASSGWDSRLETQYF.

In nucleotides, the CDR3 is TGTGCCAGCAGCTCAGGGGCCAATCAGCCCCAGCATTTT. Protein: CASSSGANQPQHF. The chain joins TRBV6-4 to TRBJ1-5; TRBD1 might be the D (6 bases). This CDR3 is built from 13 residues. CDR1 is MRHNA, CDR2 SNTAGT, per germline. The ends were cut back, 6 bases at V and 3 bases at J, with 9 bases in the middle.

A single count supports this clone. The chain joins TRBV9 to TRBJ2-6; no clear D. Germline V CDR1 and CDR2: SGDLS, YYNGEE. CDR3 size: 15 residues. The V and J ends lost 0 bases and 0 bases respectively, with 4 bases between them. The CDR3 loop reads CASSVEPSGANVLTF. The CDR3 DNA sequence: TGTGCCAGCAGCGTAGAGCCCTCTGGGGCCAACGTCCTGACTTTC.

This chain connects TRBV4-2 to TRBJ2-7, with a weak D call TRBD1 (6 bases). V was clipped by 2 bases and J by 4 bases, with 18 bases between them. This CDR3 spans 16 amino acids. Germline CDR1 reads LGHNA; CDR2 reads YNFKEQ. The CDR3 sequence is CASSQQDTGIGYEQYF. For the CDR3, the DNA is TGTGCCAGCAGCCAACAGGACACAGGGATTGGGTACGAGCAGTACTTC.

V usage is TRBV18 and J usage is TRBJ1-5; TRBD1 matches at 9 bases. The CDR3 runs 14 residues. J gave up 4 bases and V 2 bases, and 0 bases lay outside the gene matches. The germline V gene has CDR1 KGHSH and CDR2 LQKENI. The CDR3 sequence is CASSPDRGNQPQHF. The CDR3 DNA is TGTGCCAGCTCACCAGACAGGGGGAATCAGCCCCAGCATTTT.

The chain combines TRBV9 with TRBJ2-5; a weak D match, TRBD2 (6 bases). CDR1 and CDR2 from the germline V gene are SGDLS and YYNGEE. CDR3 length equals 13 residues. Trimming removed 3 bases at V and 5 bases at J, with 11 bases between. CDR3 sequence (DNA): TGTGCCAGCAGCGCCGGGACTTTGGAGACCCAGTACTTC. Its protein is CASSAGTLETQYF.